This TCR beta chain appears in the sequencing data of a study of T cell changes during pregnancy in multiple sclerosis. Concerning this clone itself: Other DNA sequences in this specimen translate into the identical CDR3.

Trimming pared 0 bases from V and 4 bases from J, leaving 9 bases between. Germline V gives CDR1 GTSNPN, CDR2 SVGIG (reference sequence). This CDR3 comprises 14 residues. TCRdb keeps only in-frame clones here, not all; method: immunoSEQ multiplex PCR. The sample lists about 77,000 clones, roughly 91% seen once, with about 2.5% in the top ten. The origin of this receptor is a female donor in good health, enrolled as a control in a pregnancy study. Sequencing was performed on peripheral blood, taken after pregnancy. The chain couples TRBV30 to TRBJ2-2, with D unclear. The CDR3 spells CAWSVQVGTGELFF. The CDR3 bases are TGTGCCTGGAGTGTTCAGGTCGGCACCGGGGAGCTGTTTTTT.